The rows below give T cell receptor beta chains drawn from one sample of a study of response to subunit inactivated influenza vaccine. TCRdb re-analysed the RT-PCR reads in MiXCR, keeping a single row per CDR3 protein. The sample includes around 790,000 distinct CDR3 sequences, around 20% seen only once; the top ten take more than 8.5%. The source was PBMCs from blood, collected roughly 5 days after vaccination. All receptors derive from a man over 45 who received an inactivated influenza vaccine. Each CDR3 is given with its conserved first and last residue. The order of the fields is CDR3 protein, CDR3 DNA, clone size, D gene, J gene, V gene. A D gene is named only where the DNA matches it firmly. The size of a clone is reported for some rows only, either as once, few or many, or as a class for expanded clones.

CDR3: CASWSNTEAFF; DNA: TGTGCCAGCTGGTCGAACACTGAAGCTTTCTTT; size: .; D: .; J: TRBJ1-1; V: TRBV28
CDR3: CASSLAGRTEETQYF; DNA: TGTGCCAGCAGCTTAGCGGGGAGGACTGAAGAGACCCAGTACTTC; size: .; D: .; J: TRBJ2-5; V: TRBV11-1
CDR3: CSARLAGEEQFF; DNA: TGCAGCGCCCGACTAGCGGGGGAGGAGCAGTTCTTC; size: few; D: TRBD2; J: TRBJ2-1; V: TRBV29-1
CDR3: CSARSIRVEETQYF; DNA: TGCAGTGCTAGGTCGATCCGGGTTGAAGAGACCCAGTACTTC; size: few; D: .; J: TRBJ2-5; V: TRBV20-1
CDR3: CASSLETVYTGELFF; DNA: TGTGCCAGCAGCTTAGAAACGGTTTACACCGGGGAGCTGTTTTTT; size: few; D: .; J: TRBJ2-2; V: TRBV7-9
CDR3: CAISGEGLAGYNEQFF; DNA: TGTGCCATCAGTGGGGAGGGACTAGCGGGTTACAATGAGCAGTTCTTC; size: .; D: TRBD2; J: TRBJ2-1; V: TRBV10-3
CDR3: CSVTPRGPTEAFF; DNA: TGCAGCGTTACCCCCAGGGGGCCCACTGAAGCTTTCTTT; size: few; D: TRBD1; J: TRBJ1-1; V: TRBV29-1
CDR3: CASSVERRTGPGNTIYF; DNA: TGTGCCAGCAGCGTAGAACGTAGGACAGGCCCTGGAAACACCATATATTTT; size: .; D: TRBD1; J: TRBJ1-3; V: TRBV9
CDR3: CSATNRQRSTDTQYF; DNA: TGCAGTGCTACTAATCGACAGCGCAGCACAGATACGCAGTATTTT; size: .; D: .; J: TRBJ2-3; V: TRBV20-1
CDR3: CASNGAWRTEAFF; DNA: TGTGCCAGCAACGGAGCCTGGCGCACTGAAGCTTTCTTT; size: .; D: .; J: TRBJ1-1; V: TRBV28
CDR3: CASSLNIRRTPGEAFF; DNA: TGTGCCAGCAGCTTAAATATTCGCCGGACTCCGGGTGAAGCTTTCTTT; size: few; D: .; J: TRBJ1-1; V: TRBV7-9
CDR3: CSAPWTGPTDTQYF; DNA: TGCAGTGCTCCTTGGACAGGGCCAACAGATACGCAGTATTTT; size: .; D: TRBD1; J: TRBJ2-3; V: TRBV20-1
CDR3: CASSIDREGTGELFF; DNA: TGTGCCAGTAGTATAGATAGGGAAGGCACCGGGGAGCTGTTTTTT; size: few; D: .; J: TRBJ2-2; V: TRBV19
CDR3: CASSGRLAIEQYF; DNA: TGTGCCAGCTCAGGGAGACTAGCGATCGAGCAGTACTTC; size: .; D: TRBD2; J: TRBJ2-7; V: TRBV18